Below, 31 T cell receptor beta chains from the same sample are listed, as sequenced in a study of immune evolution from preneoplasia to lung adenocarcinoma. Profiling relied on immunoSEQ multiplex PCR, and the TCRdb table lists in-frame clones only, not all of them. The table lists about 9,600 clones, nearly 90% of them singletons. Specimen: FFPE invasive lung adenocarcinoma tissue. Receptor source: a person in their 70s with invasive lung adenocarcinoma.

The J gene is TRBJ2-1, the V gene TRBV9, with D maybe TRBD2 (6 bases). Trimming pared 4 bases from V and 7 bases from J, leaving 15 bases between. CDR1 is SGDLS, CDR2 YYNGEE, per germline. CDR3 size: 14 residues. CDR3 nucleotides: TGTGCCAGCAGCTATGGCGGGGCGGGGAATGAGCAGTTCTTC. This gives the protein CASSYGGAGNEQFF.

With regard to this clone: The junction and the germline gene differ at one end; a read error may be behind it. The J gene is TRBJ2-5, the V gene TRBV7-7; D not certain. From germline, CDR1 is SSHAT and CDR2 FNYEAQ (reference sequence). The CDR3 is made up of 13 amino acids. CDR3 coding DNA: TGTGCTAGCAGCTTGTCCCCTCAAGAGACCCAGTACTTC. Translated: CASSLSPQETQYF.

This chain uses TRBV19 with TRBJ2-3, with 7 positions matching TRBD2. This CDR3 contains 14 residues. In germline, CDR1 is LNHDA, CDR2 SQIVND (reference sequence). Trimming took 7 bases from V and 5 from J; bases not matched to a gene: 9. CDR3 amino acids: CASISQIAGDTQYF. In nucleotides, the CDR3 is TGTGCCAGTATATCGCAGATAGCGGGAGATACGCAGTATTTT. Together with reference TRBV19 and TRBJ2-3, the CDR3 gives the full variable domain: DGGITQSPKYLFRKEGQNVTLSCEQNLNHDAMYWYRQDPGQGLRLIYYSQIVNDFQKGDIAEGYSVSREKKESFPLTVTSAQKNPTAFYLCASISQIAGDTQYFGPGTRLTVL.

The chain couples TRBV5-6 to TRBJ2-1; TRBD2 agrees at 9 bases. V shed 3 bases and J 8 bases; nucleotides not matched to a gene: 9. Per the germline V gene, CDR1 is SGHDT and CDR2 is YYEEEE. This CDR3 is 15 amino acids long. CDR3 residues: CASSSRGSGSYEQFF. In DNA form, the CDR3 reads TGTGCCAGCAGCTCCCGGGGTAGCGGGAGTTATGAGCAGTTCTTC. The variable domain in full, with the rest retrieved from reference TRBV5-6 and TRBJ2-1, is DAGVTQSPTHLIKTRGQQVTLRCSPKSGHDTVSWYQQALGQGPQFIFQYYEEEERQRGNFPDRFSGHQFPNYSSELNVNALLLGDSALYLCASSSRGSGSYEQFFGPGTRLTVL.

This clone turned up a few times. In nucleotides, the CDR3 is TGTGCCAGCAGCGTAGATTTGACAGGGCCGGGAGAGACCCAGTACTTC. Protein: CASSVDLTGPGETQYF. The chain has TRBV9 and TRBJ2-5; 7 nucleotides line up with TRBD1. The CDR3 runs to 16 residues. Per the germline V gene, CDR1 is SGDLS and CDR2 is YYNGEE. With V trimmed by 0 bases and J by 4 bases, 9 bases remained unmatched.

V usage is TRBV28 and J usage is TRBJ2-1, with 9 bases matching TRBD2. The CDR3 sequence is 14 residues long. J gave up 6 bases and V 5 bases, and 5 bases lay outside the gene matches. From germline, CDR1 is MDHEN and CDR2 SYDVKM. The CDR3 DNA reads as TGTGCCAGCAGTCGCGGGGGGGCCACCAATGAGCAGTTCTTC. Amino acids: CASSRGGATNEQFF.

The rearrangement links TRBV10-3 to TRBJ2-7, with 7 bases aligning to TRBD1. The CDR3 length is 15 residues. Per germline, CDR1 ENHRY and CDR2 SYGVKD. V gave up 4 bases and J gave up 3 bases; unmatched junction bases: 9. In DNA, the CDR3 is TGTGCCATCAGTGCTGGGGACAGCCGTTACTACGAGCAGTACTTC. This translates into CAISAGDSRYYEQYF.

The chain recombines TRBV25-1 with TRBJ1-4; TRBD1 agrees at 7 bases. Germline V CDR1 and CDR2: MGHDK, SYGVNS. V dropped 3 bases and J dropped 8; count of bases not matched to a gene: 9. The CDR3 spans 15 residues. CDR3 sequence: CASSDSDRVGEKLFF. CDR3 DNA sequence: TGTGCCAGCAGTGACTCCGACAGGGTTGGAGAAAAACTGTTTTTT. The full variable domain, rest sourced from reference TRBV25-1 and TRBJ1-4, is EADIYQTPRYLVIGTGKKITLECSQTMGHDKMYWYQQDPGMELHLIHYSYGVNSTEKGDLSSESTVSRIRTEHFPLTLESARPSHTSQYLCASSDSDRVGEKLFFGSGTQLSVL.

V gene TRBV6-1 combines with J gene TRBJ1-1, with D possibly being TRBD1 (6 bases). V dropped 0 bases and J dropped 4 bases, with 12 bases sitting between them. The CDR3 is 15 residues long. Germline values: CDR1 MNHNS, CDR2 SASEGT. CDR3 region: CASSEALQGVTEAFF. Here the CDR3 DNA reads TGTGCCAGCAGTGAAGCCTTACAGGGTGTCACTGAAGCTTTCTTT.

J is TRBJ1-2 and V is TRBV2; 8 bases match TRBD1. The ends lost 1 base at V and 8 bases at J; junction bases unmatched: 9. CDR3 length: 15 amino acids. Germline V gene data show CDR1 as SNHLY and CDR2 as FYNNEI. CDR3 nucleotides: TGTGCCAGCAGTGAAGATCGGACAGGGTTAGGAGGCTACACCTTC. The encoded protein is CASSEDRTGLGGYTF.

The rearrangement links TRBV6-5 to TRBJ2-1, with 8 bases fitting TRBD1. This CDR3 contains 15 residues. Per the germline V gene, CDR1 is MNHEY and CDR2 is SVGAGI. The J segment lost 0 bases and the V segment lost 5 bases, leaving 3 bases of the junction unmatched. The CDR3 reads CASSADRDSYNEQFF. In nucleotides, the CDR3 is TGTGCCAGCAGTGCGGACAGGGACTCCTACAATGAGCAGTTCTTC.

This clone is labeled as large (0.1 to 1%). The gene calls are TRBV19 and TRBJ1-1; weak D call: TRBD1 (6 bases). V shed 6 bases and J shed 1 base, with 9 bases lying between them. Germline loops: CDR1 LNHDA, CDR2 SQIVND (reference sequence). This CDR3 has 13 residues. The CDR3 DNA follows: TGTGCCAGTAGAGTGACAGGGAACACTGAAGCTTTCTTT. Translated, it gives CASRVTGNTEAFF.

The chain joins TRBV13 to TRBJ1-2; D not certain. Per germline, CDR1 PRHDT and CDR2 FYEKMQ (reference sequence). The V and J ends lost 6 bases and 8 bases respectively, with 19 bases between them. The CDR3 covers 14 residues. This CDR3 reads CASSQSTRPLGYTF. Written as DNA, the CDR3 is TGTGCCAGCAGTCAGTCGACCCGACCCCTAGGCTACACCTTC.

For this clone: The junction departs from the called germline gene at one end, perhaps through a read error. The V and J genes are TRBV4-1 and TRBJ2-7, with 10 bases that match TRBD2. Germline CDR1 MGHRA, CDR2 YSYEKL. The CDR3 has 16 residues. The CDR3 loop is CASSPYLSGTSDEQYF. CDR3 sequence (DNA): TGCGCCAGCAGCCCATATTTGTCCGGGACTAGCGACGAGCAGTACTTT.

The rearrangement uses TRBV7-9 and TRBJ2-1, with D possibly being TRBD1 (8 bases). Between the trimmed V and J ends, which lost 4 bases and 8 bases, there was a span of 18 bases. The CDR3 is 15 amino acids. Germline-derived CDR1 and CDR2 are SEHNR and FQNEAQ (reference sequence). CDR3 in DNA: TGTGCCAGCAGCTCCACAGGGGGGGTTCTACATGAGCAGTTCTTC. It yields the protein CASSSTGGVLHEQFF.

In this sample, this clone turned up once. The chain couples TRBV6-5 to TRBJ2-2; maybe TRBD1 (6 bases). This CDR3 has 14 amino acids. Trimming left V 3 bases short and J 3 bases short, with 8 bases between. The germline CDR1 and CDR2 sequences are MNHEY and SVGAGI. The CDR3 is CASSYRGYTGELFF. In nucleotides, the CDR3 is TGTGCCAGCAGTTATAGGGGGTACACCGGGGAGCTGTTTTTT.

The gene calls are TRBV28 and TRBJ1-2; TRBD1 might be the D (5 bases). Per germline, CDR1 MDHEN and CDR2 SYDVKM. This CDR3 spans 15 amino acids. V was cut by 2 bases and J by 4 bases, with 14 bases left in between. This CDR3 is CASSLGRGRVYGYTF. The CDR3, as DNA: TGTGCCAGCAGTTTAGGCCGGGGCAGAGTCTATGGCTACACCTTC.

The chain employs TRBV19 and TRBJ2-3, with 12 bases matching TRBD2. The trim removed 4 bases at V and 2 bases at J, leaving 7 bases unmatched. Germline V gene sequence: CDR1 LNHDA, CDR2 SQIVND (reference sequence). The CDR3 has 17 amino acids. The CDR3 DNA follows: TGTGCCAGTAGTACAAGGACTAGCGGGACCTTCACAGATACGCAGTATTTT. It encodes CASSTRTSGTFTDTQYF. Combining the CDR3 with reference TRBV19 and TRBJ2-3 gives the whole variable domain DGGITQSPKYLFRKEGQNVTLSCEQNLNHDAMYWYRQDPGQGLRLIYYSQIVNDFQKGDIAEGYSVSREKKESFPLTVTSAQKNPTAFYLCASSTRTSGTFTDTQYFGPGTRLTVL.

J is TRBJ2-7 and V is TRBV7-9; 10 nucleotides match TRBD1. With 4 bases clipped from V and 5 bases from J, the junction kept 8 bases outside the gene matches. Per germline, CDR1 SEHNR and CDR2 FQNEAQ (reference sequence). This CDR3 comprises 15 residues. The DNA for the CDR3 is TGTGCCAGCAGCTCTTACCGGACAGGGGGTGACGAGCAGTACTTC. It translates to CASSSYRTGGDEQYF.

The V and J genes are TRBV7-9 and TRBJ1-5; D gene ambiguous. The V end was cut by 4 bases, the J end by 6 bases, with 10 bases between. Germline V gene lookup returns CDR1 SEHNR and CDR2 FQNEAQ (reference sequence). This CDR3 comprises 13 residues. CDR3 region: CASSSAAGQPQHF. The CDR3 DNA reads TGTGCCAGCAGCTCAGCGGCGGGTCAGCCCCAGCATTTT.

The genes are TRBV10-3 and TRBJ1-3; D ambiguous. Trimming removed 7 bases at V and 1 base at J, with 2 bases between. Germline V gives CDR1 ENHRY, CDR2 SYGVKD. The CDR3 runs to 11 residues. The CDR3 here is CAIKSGNTIYF. CDR3 nucleotides: TGTGCCATCAAATCTGGAAACACCATATATTTT.

This chain connects TRBV29-1 to TRBJ1-3; D is unclear. The ends were cut back, 7 bases at V and 4 bases at J, with 11 bases in the middle. Germline V CDR1 and CDR2: SQVTM, ANQGSEA. This CDR3 contains 12 residues. CDR3 protein: CSAQDVGNTIYF. DNA for the CDR3: TGCAGCGCTCAGGACGTCGGAAACACCATATATTTT. The complete variable domain, with remaining parts taken from reference TRBV29-1 and TRBJ1-3, reads SAVISQKPSRDICQRGTSLTIQCQVDSQVTMMFWYRQQPGQSLTLIATANQGSEATYESGFVIDKFPISRPNLTFSTLTVSNMSPEDSSIYLCSAQDVGNTIYFGEGSWLTVV.

The chain's CDR3 is CASSVNSQETQYF. CDR3 nucleotide sequence: TGTGCCAGCAGCGTAAACTCTCAAGAGACCCAGTACTTC. The chain employs TRBV9 and TRBJ2-5; no definite D call. Germline V lookup: CDR1 SGDLS, CDR2 YYNGEE. The CDR3 runs 13 residues. Trimming took 1 base from V and 2 from J, leaving 6 bases between them.

The J gene is TRBJ2-4, the V gene TRBV5-1; D unclear. Trimming removed 5 bases from V and 0 bases from J, with 9 bases in between. Germline CDR1 SGHRS, CDR2 YFSETQ. The CDR3 length is 14 residues. The CDR3 protein is CASSYDLAKNIQYF. DNA of the CDR3: TGCGCCAGCAGTTATGACCTAGCCAAAAACATTCAGTACTTC.

The chain has TRBV5-4 and TRBJ2-7, with a tentative D call TRBD1 (6 bases). Germline V lookup: CDR1 SGHNT, CDR2 YYREEE (reference sequence). V dropped 3 bases and J dropped 1 base, with 14 bases sitting between them. The CDR3 totals 15 residues. The CDR3 DNA reads TGTGCCAGCAGCTCCTGGGGGCTGAGATCCTACGAGCAGTACTTC. Translating gives CASSSWGLRSYEQYF. The full variable domain, completed using reference TRBV5-4 and TRBJ2-7, is ETGVTQSPTHLIKTRGQQVTLRCSSQSGHNTVSWYQQALGQGPQFIFQYYREEENGRGNFPPRFSGLQFPNYSSELNVNALELDDSALYLCASSSWGLRSYEQYFGPGTRLTVT.

In its sample, this clone was seen a few times. CDR3 sequence reads: CASRADSTSGQPQHF. CDR3 nucleotide sequence: TGCGCCAGCAGGGCGGATAGTACTTCGGGTCAGCCCCAGCATTTT. The gene calls are TRBV5-1 and TRBJ1-5, with D unclear. The V gene's germline CDR1 is SGHRS and CDR2 YFSETQ. The CDR3 runs to 15 residues. V was trimmed by 5 bases and J by 6 bases, leaving 18 bases between them.

The CDR3 protein is CASSQVFGATEAFF. In DNA form, the CDR3 reads TGTGCCAGCAGCCAAGTTTTCGGGGCCACTGAAGCTTTCTTT. The J gene is TRBJ1-1, the V gene TRBV14; D may be TRBD1 (5 bases). Germline V gives CDR1 SGHDN, CDR2 FVKESK. Between the trimmed V and J ends, which lost 1 base and 4 bases, there was a span of 10 bases. CDR3 length equals 14 residues.

This clone was counted only a few times. CDR3 sequence: CSASGGIEQYF. The CDR3 nucleotides read TGCAGCGCTTCAGGGGGAATAGAGCAGTACTTC. The rearrangement links TRBV29-1 to TRBJ2-7; TRBD1 aligns across 7 bases. Germline trimming cut 7 bases from V and 7 bases from J; bases unmatched to any gene: 7. The germline gives CDR1 SQVTM, CDR2 ANQGSEA. The CDR3 is 11 amino acids.

The genes are TRBV5-1 and TRBJ1-2; D remains ambiguous. The V gene's germline CDR1 is SGHRS and CDR2 YFSETQ. Trimming pared 4 bases from V and 4 bases from J, leaving 26 bases between. This CDR3 region has 18 residues. In DNA form, the CDR3 reads TGCGCCAGCAGCCCGCTCTTACCCGCCGACGGGCGATTCTATGGCTACACCTTC. Translation gives CASSPLLPADGRFYGYTF.

V usage is TRBV5-1 and J usage is TRBJ2-3; the match to TRBD2 covers 7 bases. Trimming took 5 bases from V and 5 from J; bases not matched to a gene: 8. The germline gives CDR1 SGHRS, CDR2 YFSETQ. The CDR3 covers 14 residues. The CDR3 here is CASRAGPPGDTQYF. The CDR3 region has the DNA TGCGCCAGCAGAGCGGGACCCCCGGGAGATACGCAGTATTTT.

This chain uses TRBV5-6 with TRBJ2-7, with 7 positions matching TRBD2. The V gene's germline CDR1 is SGHDT and CDR2 YYEEEE. V lost 0 bases to trimming and J lost 3 bases; unmatched junction nucleotides: 9. The length of the CDR3 is 16 residues. The CDR3 nucleotides are TGTGCCAGCAGCTTGGGGTTTTCGGCTAGCGGCTACGAGCAGTACTTC. Translated, it gives CASSLGFSASGYEQYF.